These 28 T cell receptor beta chains originate from one sample sequenced in a study of T cell responses to AZD1222 COVID-19 vaccine. Method: immunoSEQ multiplex PCR; TCRdb's copy keeps in-frame clones and lacks some. The sample shows around 170,000 clones, approximately 91% of them seen only once. Material: peripheral blood, obtained on day 0 of AZD1222 vaccination. These receptors were taken from an adult in good health.

On this clone: Other DNA sequences from this sample encode an identical CDR3 as well. The CDR3 sequence: CASSVGLAGGPSYNEQFF. CDR3 DNA sequence: TGTGCCAGCAGCGTAGGCCTAGCGGGGGGGCCCTCCTACAATGAGCAGTTCTTC. The V and J genes are TRBV9 and TRBJ2-1; 12 nucleotides match TRBD2. Germline CDR1 and CDR2: SGDLS and YYNGEE. V was clipped by 0 bases and J by 0 bases; unmatched bases: 4. The CDR3 is made up of 18 amino acids.

The chain has TRBV5-1 and TRBJ1-4; 7 nucleotides align to TRBD1. CDR1 is SGHRS and CDR2 is YFSETQ in the germline V gene. The CDR3 covers 16 residues. Germline trimming cut 4 bases from V and 5 bases from J; bases unmatched to any gene: 11. For the CDR3, the DNA is TGCGCCAGCAGCATACCTATTGGGACAGAGAATGAAAAACTGTTTTTT. This codes for CASSIPIGTENEKLFF.

V is TRBV4-2 and J is TRBJ1-1, with 9 bases lining up with TRBD1. The CDR3 has 16 amino acids. Trimming took 0 bases from V and 7 from J; bases not matched to a gene: 9. Germline-derived CDR1 and CDR2 are LGHNA and YNFKEQ. Written as DNA, the CDR3 is TGTGCCAGCAGCCAAGAAGACGTTGGGACAGGGAGTGAAGCTTTCTTT. Its protein product is CASSQEDVGTGSEAFF.

The V call is TRBV6-6, the J call TRBJ2-7; D is ambiguous. V was cut by 0 bases and J by 2 bases, with 8 bases left in between. The CDR3 sequence is 14 residues long. The germline CDR1 and CDR2 sequences are MNHNY and SVGAGI (reference sequence). The CDR3 DNA is TGTGCCAGCAGTTACTCGCCGGAGACCTACGAGCAGTACTTC. Residues: CASSYSPETYEQYF.

The chain links TRBV7-9 to TRBJ1-4, with 8 bases that match TRBD1. Germline V gives CDR1 SEHNR, CDR2 FQNEAQ (reference sequence). The CDR3 is made up of 14 amino acids. CDR3 nucleotides: TGTGCTACCAGCGGGGACAGGCTTAATGAAAAACTGTTTTTT. This gives the protein CATSGDRLNEKLFF.

This chain joins TRBV28 and TRBJ1-4; D remains ambiguous. V lost 2 bases to trimming and J lost 2 bases, with 9 bases between them. CDR3 length equals 15 residues. Germline V CDR1 and CDR2: MDHEN, SYDVKM. The CDR3 is CASSLGRTTNEKLFF. The CDR3 DNA follows: TGTGCCAGCAGTTTAGGGCGGACCACTAATGAAAAACTGTTTTTT.

This sequence joins TRBV18 and TRBJ1-4, with 7 bases aligning to TRBD1. The junction had 8 bases not matched to a gene; V was cut back by 8 bases and J by 8 bases. The CDR3 consists of 13 residues. CDR1 KGHSH and CDR2 LQKENI come from the germline V gene. As DNA, the CDR3 is TGTGCCAGCACCGGGACAGTTAGCGAAAAACTGTTTTTT. Its protein product is CASTGTVSEKLFF. Looking up the rest from reference TRBV18 and TRBJ1-4 gives the full variable domain: NAGVMQNPRHLVRRRGQEARLRCSPMKGHSHVYWYRQLPEEGLKFMVYLQKENIIDESGMPKERFSAEFPKEGPSILRIQQVVRGDSAAYFCASTGTVSEKLFFGSGTQLSVL.

A single count supports this clone. The rearrangement uses TRBV21-1 and TRBJ2-7; TRBD2 reflects the table's D call only, with no check against the DNA. TRBV21-1 is designated a pseudogene. The CDR3 loop spans 18 amino acids. The CDR3 loop reads CASSKAPYRNRGSYEQYF. CDR3 coding DNA: TGTGCCAGCAGCAAAGCCCCCTATAGGAACCGGGGGAGCTACGAGCAGTACTTC.

The genes are TRBV7-9 and TRBJ2-7, with D maybe TRBD1 (5 bases). This CDR3 has 15 residues. V lost 1 base to trimming and J lost 2 bases, with 12 bases between them. The germline V gene has CDR1 SEHNR and CDR2 FQNEAQ (reference sequence). The CDR3 is CASSLGVQATYEQYF. CDR3 bases: TGTGCCAGCAGCTTAGGTGTACAGGCCACCTACGAGCAGTACTTC.

The chain employs TRBV12-3 or TRBV12-4 and TRBJ2-1; D gene ambiguous. V was cut by 8 bases and J by 8 bases, with 10 bases left in between. This CDR3 spans 11 amino acids. The CDR3 DNA reads as TGTGCCAGCTCTATTATCTATGAGCAGTTCTTC. Translation: CASSIIYEQFF.

The gene calls are TRBV19 and TRBJ2-7; 7 positions match TRBD2. The junction had 6 bases not matched to a gene; V was cut back by 4 bases and J by 3 bases. The CDR3 is 14 amino acids. Germline loops: CDR1 LNHDA, CDR2 SQIVND (reference sequence). The CDR3 here is CASSRASGNYEQYF. The CDR3 DNA is TGTGCCAGTAGTAGGGCTAGCGGTAACTACGAGCAGTACTTC. Based on the CDR3 plus reference TRBV19 and TRBJ2-7, the full variable domain is DGGITQSPKYLFRKEGQNVTLSCEQNLNHDAMYWYRQDPGQGLRLIYYSQIVNDFQKGDIAEGYSVSREKKESFPLTVTSAQKNPTAFYLCASSRASGNYEQYFGPGTRLTVT.

The chain has TRBV25-1 and TRBJ1-3; 8 nucleotides align to TRBD1. This CDR3 comprises 13 residues. The germline gives CDR1 MGHDK, CDR2 SYGVNS. V lost 6 bases and J lost 2; bases outside the gene matches: 0. The DNA of the CDR3 is TGTGCCAGCAGGGACAGGGCTGGAAACACCATATATTTT. As protein: CASRDRAGNTIYF.

V is TRBV7-8 and J is TRBJ1-2; D might be TRBD1 (6 bases). CDR3 size: 16 residues. Trimming shortened V by 3 bases and J by 4 bases, and 18 bases separated the two germline ends. Germline V lookup: CDR1 SGHVS, CDR2 FQNEAQ. The CDR3 region has the DNA TGTGCCAGCAGCTTGGTGTTCGGGGGGCACGGCTATGGCTACACCTTC. Its translation is CASSLVFGGHGYGYTF.

This chain connects TRBV19 to TRBJ2-7; D unresolved. Trimming removed 6 bases at V and 6 bases at J, with 12 bases between. The CDR3 covers 12 residues. Germline values: CDR1 LNHDA, CDR2 SQIVND (reference sequence). The CDR3 is CASSLSWGEQYF. The DNA for the CDR3 is TGTGCCAGTAGCTTATCATGGGGCGAGCAGTACTTC.

The J gene is TRBJ2-2, the V gene TRBV7-9; 8 nucleotides line up with TRBD2. Germline V gene lookup returns CDR1 SEHNR and CDR2 FQNEAQ (reference sequence). The CDR3 has 16 residues. Losses at the gene ends were 6 bases for V and 2 bases for J; bases not matched to a gene: 8. The CDR3 is CASRVERGSNTGELFF. The CDR3 nucleotides are TGTGCCAGCAGGGTTGAGCGGGGGAGCAACACCGGGGAGCTGTTTTTT. The entire variable domain, with the rest obtained from reference TRBV7-9 and TRBJ2-2, is as follows: DTGVSQNPRHKITKRGQNVTFRCDPISEHNRLYWYRQTLGQGPEFLTYFQNEAQLEKSRLLSDRFSAERPKGSFSTLEIQRTEQGDSAMYLCASRVERGSNTGELFFGEGSRLTVL.

The chain recombines TRBV2 with TRBJ2-1; no reliable D call. V gave up 7 bases and J gave up 0 bases, with 10 bases separating them. From germline, CDR1 is SNHLY and CDR2 FYNNEI. This CDR3 comprises 14 residues. The CDR3 loop is CASIQEISYNEQFF. The CDR3 DNA reads TGTGCCAGCATTCAGGAGATCTCCTACAATGAGCAGTTCTTC.

The rearrangement links TRBV4-3 to TRBJ1-4; D might be TRBD1 (5 bases). The germline CDR1 and CDR2 sequences are LGHNA and YSLEER. This CDR3 has 17 residues. V dropped 1 base and J dropped 1 base, with 13 bases sitting between them. The CDR3 is CASSQGDLGGTNEKLFF. The CDR3 coding sequence is TGCGCCAGCAGCCAAGGCGACCTCGGGGGAACTAATGAAAAACTGTTTTTT.

This chain joins TRBV27 and TRBJ1-2, with D perhaps matching TRBD1 (6 bases). V lost 9 bases, J lost 4 bases, and 15 bases lay in between. In germline, CDR1 is MNHEY, CDR2 SMNVEV (reference sequence). This CDR3 spans 13 amino acids. CDR3 DNA: TGTGCCAGTCAAAGGGGGGTGGGCTATGGCTACACCTTC. The encoded protein is CASQRGVGYGYTF.

The chain links TRBV5-6 to TRBJ1-2; TRBD1 agrees at 7 bases. This CDR3 region has 16 residues. J was trimmed by 4 bases and V by 6 bases; bases with no gene match: 15. Germline V gene lookup returns CDR1 SGHDT and CDR2 YYEEEE. The CDR3 loop is CASTAYQGDPSYGYTF. DNA of the CDR3: TGTGCCAGCACCGCTTATCAGGGGGACCCCAGCTATGGCTACACCTTC. Combining the CDR3 with reference TRBV5-6 and TRBJ1-2 gives the whole variable domain DAGVTQSPTHLIKTRGQQVTLRCSPKSGHDTVSWYQQALGQGPQFIFQYYEEEERQRGNFPDRFSGHQFPNYSSELNVNALLLGDSALYLCASTAYQGDPSYGYTFGSGTRLTVV.

This sequence joins TRBV3-1 (or the pseudogene TRBV3-2) and TRBJ2-2, with D uncertain. This CDR3 spans 17 amino acids. V was clipped by 1 base and J by 5 bases, with 17 bases between them. Looked up from germline, CDR1 is LGHDT and CDR2 is YNNKEL (reference sequence). The CDR3: CASSQVHRSFGTGELFF. The DNA of the CDR3 is TGTGCCAGCAGCCAAGTTCATCGGTCGTTTGGTACCGGGGAGCTGTTTTTT.

The chain employs TRBV27 and TRBJ2-2; the D is unclear. Germline V gene sequence: CDR1 MNHEY, CDR2 SMNVEV (reference sequence). The CDR3 contains 14 residues. In DNA, the CDR3 is TGTGCTACCTGGCCAAGCCGAAGCGCCGGGGAGCTGTTTTTT. Amino acids: CATWPSRSAGELFF.

J is TRBJ2-5 and V is TRBV6-1; the match to TRBD2 covers 11 bases. V gave up 2 bases and J gave up 6 bases; unmatched junction bases: 8. Germline V gene data show CDR1 as MNHNS and CDR2 as SASEGT. The CDR3 spans 16 residues. The CDR3 region has the DNA TGTGCCAGCAGTGAAAGACTAGCGGGGCGCGGGAAGACCCAGTACTTC. Amino acid sequence: CASSERLAGRGKTQYF.

This clone was seen only once. V and J are TRBV25-1 and TRBJ1-4; no definite D call. CDR3 length equals 13 residues. Trimming removed 3 bases at V and 8 bases at J, with 10 bases between. Germline CDR1 reads MGHDK; CDR2 reads SYGVNS. CDR3 nucleotides: TGTGCCAGCAGTGAGGGATTCAGGGAAAAACTGTTTTTT. It encodes CASSEGFREKLFF.

This chain connects TRBV18 to TRBJ1-4, with 7 bases matching TRBD1. Germline CDR1 reads KGHSH; CDR2 reads LQKENI. CDR3 size: 15 residues. V lost 3 bases and J lost 7; bases outside the gene matches: 8. The CDR3 region is CASSPPGQNIEKLFF. The CDR3 nucleotides read TGTGCCAGCTCACCTCCGGGACAGAATATTGAAAAACTGTTTTTT.

CDR3 residues: CASSYWDSYTDTQYF. The DNA of the CDR3 is TGTGCCAGCAGTTACTGGGACTCTTACACAGATACGCAGTATTTT. V and J are TRBV6-8 and TRBJ2-3; a weak D match, TRBD2 (6 bases). The ends were cut back, 1 base at V and 2 bases at J, with 10 bases in the middle. Germline CDR1 reads MNHGY; CDR2 reads SAAAGT. The CDR3 has 15 amino acids.

A single count supports this clone. The genes are TRBV21-1 and TRBJ1-2; TRBD1, the table's D call, was not compared with the DNA. TRBV21-1 has pseudogene status. CDR3 length: 15 amino acids. CDR3 nucleotides: TGTGCCAGCAGCAAAGGCGGACAGGGTGGCTATGGCTACACCTTC. Translating it yields CASSKGGQGGYGYTF.

The DNA for the CDR3 is TGTGCCAGCAGCCAACAGGGAATAGCGAACACCGGGGAGCTGTTTTTT. Protein product: CASSQQGIANTGELFF. The gene calls are TRBV14 and TRBJ2-2, with D perhaps TRBD1 (5 bases). V was cut by 2 bases and J by 0 bases, with 10 bases left in between. The germline gives CDR1 SGHDN, CDR2 FVKESK. There are 16 residues in the CDR3.

The chain is built from TRBV27 and TRBJ2-3; 14 bases align to TRBD2. V dropped 6 bases and J dropped 4; count of bases not matched to a gene: 12. In germline, CDR1 is MNHEY, CDR2 SMNVEV (reference sequence). This CDR3 region has 18 residues. CDR3 DNA: TGTGCCAGCAGACGAACCCCGGGACTAGCGGGAGTGGCAGATACGCAGTATTTT. It encodes CASRRTPGLAGVADTQYF.